The 16 T cell receptor beta chains below come from one sample, sequenced in a study of T cell responses to AZD1222 COVID-19 vaccine. The method was immunoSEQ multiplex PCR; TCRdb's version includes in-frame clones alone and lacks a portion of them. The sample records fewer than 90,000 clones, about 86% being singletons. Source: peripheral blood, taken 28 days after the second AZD1222 dose. The receptors stem from an adult who received the AZD1222 COVID-19 vaccine.

The chain has TRBV7-9 and TRBJ2-3, with D maybe TRBD1 (6 bases). V lost 5 bases, J lost 0 bases, and 9 bases lay in between. From germline, CDR1 is SEHNR and CDR2 FQNEAQ (reference sequence). The CDR3 runs 14 residues. CDR3: CASSLDRSTDTQYF. The CDR3 region has the DNA TGTGCCAGCAGCCTTGACAGGAGCACAGATACGCAGTATTTT.

The J gene is TRBJ1-1, the V gene TRBV18; D gene uncertain. The CDR3 runs to 17 residues. In germline, CDR1 is KGHSH, CDR2 LQKENI. The V end was cut by 2 bases, the J end by 0 bases, with 16 bases between. The CDR3 sequence: CASSPMPAATMNTEAFF. The CDR3 DNA sequence: TGTGCCAGCTCACCAATGCCGGCAGCCACCATGAACACTGAAGCTTTCTTT.

V gene TRBV14 combines with J gene TRBJ2-3; 8 bases match TRBD2. The CDR3 is 19 amino acids. After removal of 4 bases from V and 1 base from J, the junction contained 16 bases not matched to a gene. Germline loops: CDR1 SGHDN, CDR2 FVKESK. The CDR3: CASSPRTSRGLGGTDTQYF. The CDR3 DNA reads TGTGCCAGCAGCCCCAGGACTAGCCGGGGGTTAGGCGGCACAGATACGCAGTATTTT.

This clone occurred once. This chain's CDR3 is CASSPWASVDTGELFF. The CDR3 nucleotides are TGTGCCAGCAGCCCCTGGGCCTCGGTGGACACCGGGGAGCTGTTTTTT. The rearrangement links TRBV5-4 to TRBJ2-2; unclear D gene. From germline, CDR1 is SGHNT and CDR2 YYREEE (reference sequence). The CDR3 runs 16 residues. V dropped 4 bases and J dropped 3 bases, with 16 bases sitting between them. Full variable domain (remainder filled in from reference TRBV5-4 and TRBJ2-2): ETGVTQSPTHLIKTRGQQVTLRCSSQSGHNTVSWYQQALGQGPQFIFQYYREEENGRGNFPPRFSGLQFPNYSSELNVNALELDDSALYLCASSPWASVDTGELFFGEGSRLTVL.

The chain is built from TRBV12-3 or TRBV12-4 and TRBJ1-2; D is ambiguous. V lost 3 bases and J lost 3, with 5 bases in between. The CDR3 is 12 residues long. The CDR3 nucleotides read TGTGCCAGCAGTTTTGTCGACTATGGCTACACCTTC. Amino acid sequence: CASSFVDYGYTF.

The chain recombines TRBV7-9 with TRBJ2-3; 7 nucleotides align to TRBD1. The CDR3 sequence is 16 residues long. CDR1 is SEHNR, CDR2 FQNEAQ, per germline (reference sequence). The ends lost 6 bases at V and 2 bases at J; junction bases unmatched: 11. The CDR3 nucleotides are TGTGCCAGCAGACCCCCGGACAGGCTTAACACAGATACGCAGTATTTT. This encodes CASRPPDRLNTDTQYF.

In its sample, this clone was seen once. The chain joins TRBV6-1 to TRBJ1-3; D remains ambiguous. Germline-derived CDR1 and CDR2 are MNHNS and SASEGT. The length of the CDR3 is 15 residues. V was clipped by 3 bases and J by 4 bases, with 13 bases between them. For the CDR3, the DNA is TGTGCCAGCAGTGACAGCACAGTGAGGGGAAACACCATATATTTT. It specifies CASSDSTVRGNTIYF.

J is TRBJ1-2 and V is TRBV7-9, with 8 nucleotides matching TRBD1. The CDR3 runs to 14 residues. Germline trimming cut 6 bases from V and 9 bases from J; bases unmatched to any gene: 12. CDR1 SEHNR and CDR2 FQNEAQ come from the germline V gene (reference sequence). CDR3 loop: CASSPDRVLGRYTF. The CDR3 bases are TGTGCCAGCAGTCCGGACAGGGTATTAGGCCGCTACACCTTC.

The J gene is TRBJ2-2, the V gene TRBV11-2; tentatively, D is TRBD2 (6 bases). Germline V CDR1 and CDR2: SGHAT, FQNNGV. The CDR3 runs 14 residues. Trimming stripped 5 bases from V and 5 bases from J, with 12 bases between. For the CDR3, the DNA is TGTGCCAGCAGCCCCGGGACTTCGACCGGGGAGCTGTTTTTT. Translation: CASSPGTSTGELFF. Complete variable domain (other parts from reference TRBV11-2 and TRBJ2-2): EAGVAQSPRYKIIEKRQSVAFWCNPISGHATLYWYQQILGQGPKLLIQFQNNGVVDDSQLPKDRFSAERLKGVDSTLKIQPAKLEDSAVYLCASSPGTSTGELFFGEGSRLTVL.

The chain employs TRBV4-2 and TRBJ2-7; no clear D. Trimming shortened V by 2 bases and J by 0 bases, and 11 bases separated the two germline ends. The germline V gene has CDR1 LGHNA and CDR2 YNFKEQ. The length of the CDR3 is 15 residues. Here the CDR3 DNA reads TGTGCCAGCAGCCAAACCACCTGGAGCTCCTACGAGCAGTACTTC. Translation gives CASSQTTWSSYEQYF.

This clone appeared a single time. This chain links TRBV9 with TRBJ2-1; 12 nucleotides match TRBD2. This CDR3 is 19 amino acids long. Germline V gene sequence: CDR1 SGDLS, CDR2 YYNGEE. Unmatched junction bases numbered 8, after V lost 0 bases and J lost 1 base. CDR3 in amino acids: CASSVVRTSGIGSYNEQFF. CDR3 nucleotides: TGTGCCAGCAGCGTAGTCAGGACTAGCGGGATCGGTTCCTACAATGAGCAGTTCTTC.

CDR3 sequence: CASSDQSSGRLYEQYF. In DNA form, the CDR3 reads TGCGCCAGCAGTGACCAGTCTAGCGGGCGACTCTACGAGCAGTACTTC. The chain links TRBV10-1 to TRBJ2-7, with TRBD2 matching 8 bases. This CDR3 is built from 16 residues. The ends lost 3 bases at V and 3 bases at J; junction bases unmatched: 10. The germline gives CDR1 WNHNN, CDR2 SYGVQD (reference sequence).

The chain recombines TRBV2 with TRBJ2-7; the D is unclear. Germline CDR1 and CDR2: SNHLY and FYNNEI. The CDR3 sequence is 14 residues long. V lost 4 bases to trimming and J lost 0 bases, with 10 bases between them. CDR3 nucleotide sequence: TGTGCCAGCAGTGGATACCCGAGCTCCTACGAGCAGTACTTC. Amino acids: CASSGYPSSYEQYF. Based on the CDR3 plus reference TRBV2 and TRBJ2-7, the full variable domain is EPEVTQTPSHQVTQMGQEVILRCVPISNHLYFYWYRQILGQKVEFLVSFYNNEISEKSEIFDDQFSVERPDGSNFTLKIRSTKLEDSAMYFCASSGYPSSYEQYFGPGTRLTVT.

The chain links TRBV19 to TRBJ2-2, with D hard to call. This CDR3 comprises 14 residues. Looked up from germline, CDR1 is LNHDA and CDR2 is SQIVND (reference sequence). Trimming removed 1 base from V and 6 bases from J, with 9 bases in between. The CDR3: CASSIVLDPGELFF. DNA for the CDR3: TGTGCCAGTAGTATAGTACTCGACCCCGGGGAGCTGTTTTTT. Looking up the rest from reference TRBV19 and TRBJ2-2 gives the full variable domain: DGGITQSPKYLFRKEGQNVTLSCEQNLNHDAMYWYRQDPGQGLRLIYYSQIVNDFQKGDIAEGYSVSREKKESFPLTVTSAQKNPTAFYLCASSIVLDPGELFFGEGSRLTVL.

This sequence joins TRBV18 and TRBJ2-4; D perhaps matches TRBD1 (5 bases). CDR1 is KGHSH and CDR2 is LQKENI in the germline V gene. This CDR3 has 14 amino acids. Trimming cost V 6 bases and J 0 bases, with 9 bases left between them. The CDR3 loop reads CASSLGAAKNIQYF. The CDR3 nucleotides read TGTGCCAGCTCCCTAGGGGCAGCCAAAAACATTCAGTACTTC. Full variable domain (outside the CDR3, taken from reference TRBV18 and TRBJ2-4): NAGVMQNPRHLVRRRGQEARLRCSPMKGHSHVYWYRQLPEEGLKFMVYLQKENIIDESGMPKERFSAEFPKEGPSILRIQQVVRGDSAAYFCASSLGAAKNIQYFGAGTRLSVL.

This chain links TRBV10-3 with TRBJ2-3; D is unclear. Trimming pared 7 bases from V and 0 bases from J, leaving 26 bases between. There are 19 residues in the CDR3. Germline CDR1 reads ENHRY; CDR2 reads SYGVKD. The CDR3: CAIKRVPSSASLSTDTQYF. CDR3 sequence (DNA): TGTGCCATCAAGAGAGTACCTTCCTCCGCATCACTTAGCACAGATACGCAGTATTTT.